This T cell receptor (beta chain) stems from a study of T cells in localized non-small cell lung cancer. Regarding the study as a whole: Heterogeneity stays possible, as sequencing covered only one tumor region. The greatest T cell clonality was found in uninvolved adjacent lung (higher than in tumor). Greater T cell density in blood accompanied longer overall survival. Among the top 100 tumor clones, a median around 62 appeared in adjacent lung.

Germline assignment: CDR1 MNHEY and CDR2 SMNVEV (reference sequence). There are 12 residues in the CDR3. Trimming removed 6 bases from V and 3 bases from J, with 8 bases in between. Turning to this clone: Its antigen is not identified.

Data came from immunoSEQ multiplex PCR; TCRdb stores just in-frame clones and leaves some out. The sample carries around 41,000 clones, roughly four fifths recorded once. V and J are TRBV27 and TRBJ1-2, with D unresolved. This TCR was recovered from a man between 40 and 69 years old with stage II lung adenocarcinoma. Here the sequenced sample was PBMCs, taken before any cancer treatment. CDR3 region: CASSPSYYGYTF. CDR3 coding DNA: TGTGCCAGCAGCCCCTCCTACTATGGCTACACCTTC.